This T cell receptor beta chain was documented in a study of beta chain features in type 1 diabetes. Since all of the isolated RNA was reverse transcribed, expressed TCRB transcripts were what got sequenced. TCRdb's table, derived via immunoSEQ multiplex PCR, lists solely in-frame clones and lacks some. The sample contains some 150,000 clones, about 8.7% of which appear only once. Germline V gene data show CDR1 as SGHTS and CDR2 as YDEGEE. The CDR3 spans 16 residues. V lost 2 bases, J lost 6 bases, and 20 bases lay in between. The specimen was central memory CD4+ T cells from blood. V usage is TRBV5-8 and J usage is TRBJ2-5; D is possibly TRBD1 (6 bases). The TCR was taken from a man younger than 35 in good health. The CDR3 loop reads CASSFPWGGGGKTQYF. As DNA, the CDR3 is TGTGCCAGCAGCTTCCCCTGGGGTGGGGGCGGAAAGACCCAGTACTTC.